This T cell receptor (beta chain) was sequenced for a study of PD-1 blockade in classical Hodgkin lymphoma. Relapse after autologous stem cell transplantation occurred in every patient, and brentuximab vedotin exposure varied. Method: immunoSEQ multiplex PCR; TCRdb's copy keeps in-frame clones and lacks some. The sample includes under 100,000 clones, approximately 88% of them seen just once. Overall study results and limits: Complete responders had baseline diversity similar to newly diagnosed patients.

Notes on this clone: Its antigen is as yet unknown.

The CDR3 has 13 residues. Per germline, CDR1 SNHLY and CDR2 FYNNEI. Trimming removed 10 bases at V and 4 bases at J, with 15 bases between. The rearrangement joins TRBV2 to TRBJ2-3; TRBD2 might be the D (7 bases). The sequence came from a human donor with classical Hodgkin lymphoma. The sample in question was peripheral blood mononuclear cells (PBMCs), obtained at baseline. The CDR3, as DNA: TGTGCCACCTGGGGGGCGGGAGCAGATACGCAGTATTTT. It codes for CATWGAGADTQYF.